This TCR beta chain is from a study of identical twins' blood T cells (dated by TCRdb to 2012 to 2014). With respect to the entire study: Roughly 50 million Illumina reads were obtained across some 12 libraries, of which six were alpha-chain libraries and six were beta-chain libraries. To assess how genetics influences repertoire formation, the study used next-generation sequencing to compare the TCR alpha and beta chain repertoires of three pairs of monozygous twins. The paper's findings and limits, for the study overall: V gene usage, even among non-selected out-of-frame TCRbeta clonotypes, was reported to be markedly more similar within twin pairs than between unrelated donors. Among the most abundant TCRbeta clonotypes, every donor shared more CDR3 sequences with her own twin than with unrelated donors. Independent studies were stated to be required to validate the proposed role of the TCRalpha J segment in MHC recognition during thymic selection. How many CDR3 clonotypes two donors shared depended mainly on the product of their cloneset sizes, and the twins did not clearly stray from this trend. Because the twins were raised together, environmental influences could not be ruled out as an explanation for the similarity between twins.

This clonotype showed up just a few times. What antigen it recognizes has not been identified. Base qualities were left out, and no much larger clone turns up one base away. Donors were six healthy women forming three monozygous twin pairs. All three twin pairs had been reared together, and it was thought likely that the same infectious agents and vaccines had been met by these twin pairs. TCR cDNA libraries were prepared from RNA that had been isolated from peripheral blood mononuclear cells. The library relied on 5' RACE. Sequenced on an Illumina Genome Analyzer IIx. RNA-based TCR cDNA libraries were prepared by a previously described protocol with several modifications. To prevent cross-contamination, sample-specific barcodes were introduced on both ends of each TCR cDNA library during cDNA synthesis and amplification. In the authors' own workflow: Between about 95,000 and nearly 500,000 clonotypes were identified per individual, and about 2.2 to 3.6 million CDR3-containing reads were obtained per library. Reads with improper barcode index combinations were discarded, after which clonesets were built for each library with the MiTCR software. While assembling CDR3 clonotypes, MiTCR filtered or rescued low-quality reads and corrected PCR and sequencing errors. Artificial out-of-frame clonotypes were mapped to in-frame sequences, with one indel allowed in the CDR3, and then removed. Similarity in V and J gene usage between donors was calculated as the Jensen-Shannon divergence divided by the mean entropy. TCRdb ran its own pipeline on the public reads, namely fastp trimming at Q25 and MiXCR clone calling, and kept in-frame beta chains. All rows with the same CDR3 protein become a single entry with the most common DNA and genes. TCRdb, rather than the study authors, made the V and J calls. The sample data list 350,000 to 400,000 distinct CDR3 sequences, and approximately 30% of these were observed just once. 6% to 7% of the sample is taken by the ten largest.

The cysteine opens and the phenylalanine closes a CDR3 of 14 amino acids. The CDR3 DNA has 42 bases and is translated from base 1. CDR1 and CDR2 (MNHEY, SMNVEV) derive from the germline V gene (reference sequence). V and J are trimmed by 4 bases and 10 bases, and the gene matches miss 9 bases of the junction. Recombination linked TRBV27 to TRBJ1-1; TRBD1 agrees with 10 junctional bases. What was sequenced was PBMCs. The clonotype comes from a woman aged 18 to 55 in good health. Here the CDR3 is given as CASSSTLTGGLAFF. The DNA is TGTGCCAGCAGTTCGACCCTGACAGGGGGCCTAGCTTTCTTT.